The T cell receptor (beta chain) described here comes from a study of vaccination effects on CD4 cells after COVID-19. Before sequencing took place, the ViraFEST assay used viral peptide pools to expand antigen-specific CD4+ T cells. Isolating CD4+ T cells followed roughly ten days of culture. None of these healthy vaccinees had been infected with SARS-CoV-2 before vaccination. Using immunoSEQ multiplex PCR, the repertoire was profiled, and TCRdb retains in-frame clones only, with some absent. Of tens of thousands of clones in the sample, under 85% were seen once. In germline, CDR1 is LGHDT, CDR2 YNNKEL (reference sequence). This CDR3 contains 15 residues. The germline V and J ends were trimmed by 4 bases and 0 bases, with 10 bases remaining between them. Points on this clone: Antigen unknown.

Study outcomes and limitations: Small numbers of convalescent patients limited the study. It also lacked early post-infection timepoints.

V usage is TRBV3-1 (or the pseudogene TRBV3-2) and J usage is TRBJ1-5; no firm D call. The origin of this receptor is a human donor who received a COVID-19 vaccine. The sample was CD4+ T cells from PBMCs cultured with HCoV-NL63 spike peptides, taken before COVID-19 vaccination. The CDR3 sequence is CASSRFMNSNQPQHF. CDR3 DNA sequence: TGTGCCAGCAGCCGTTTCATGAATAGCAATCAGCCCCAGCATTTT.